This T cell receptor (beta chain) was captured by sequencing in a study of T-cell reconstitution after alpha-beta-depleted transplantation in children. Preparing the TCRbeta library involved the use of unique molecular identifiers. TCRdb reprocessed the PCR reads via MiXCR and lists one record per CDR3 protein. This table has about 540,000 distinct CDR3 sequences, roughly 18% appearing once. The sample holds a few counts of this clonotype. The junction had 4 bases not matched to a gene; V was cut back by 5 bases and J by 0 bases. The CDR3 is 17 amino acids. Germline assignment: CDR1 SGHTA and CDR2 FQGNSA.

Sequenced here: PBMCs from the stem cell graft donor, sampled from the stem cell graft. This TCR derives from a human donor who donated a stem cell graft to a child with acute lymphoblastic leukemia. This chain connects TRBV7-2 to TRBJ2-6, with 10 bases aligning to TRBD1. Here the CDR3 DNA reads TGTGCCAGCAGCGCCGGGACAGGGGACTCTGGGGCCAACGTCCTGACTTTC. The encoded protein is CASSAGTGDSGANVLTF. The variable domain in full, completed from reference TRBV7-2 and TRBJ2-6, reads GAGVSQSPSNKVTEKGKDVELRCDPISGHTALYWYRQSLGQGLEFLIYFQGNSAPDKSGLPSDRFSAERTGGSVSTLTIQRTQQEDSAVYLCASSAGTGDSGANVLTFGAGSRLTVL.